This T cell receptor (beta chain) is drawn from a study of CD4 T cells in relation to SARS-CoV-2 and coronaviruses. Overall study context: After about nine days of antigen culture, PBMC TCR beta CDR3s were sequenced. No peptide or an HIV-1 Nef peptide pool served as negative control.

Unexposed donor CD4+ T cells date from about 2011-2018, before the COVID-19 pandemic. CD4+ T cells were isolated from the cells after about ten days of culture. Sequencing used immunoSEQ multiplex PCR; TCRdb keeps in-frame clones, though not all of them. This table holds more than 20,000 clones, over 65% found once. Worth noting for this clone: Its antigen is as yet unknown.

This CDR3 region has 14 residues. Looked up from germline, CDR1 is MNHEY and CDR2 is SVGAGI. V was clipped by 7 bases and J by 5 bases, with 16 bases between them. The TCR comes from a human donor in good health. V gene TRBV6-5 combines with J gene TRBJ2-3; D remains ambiguous. Sequenced input: CD4+ T cells from PBMCs, cultured in vitro. DNA for the CDR3: TGTGCCAGCAATATGGGGTCTGGTGGAGATACGCAGTATTTT. Protein: CASNMGSGGDTQYF.